This T cell receptor (beta chain) stems from a study of blood T cells in healthy people across ages. The second PCR ran about 6 to 12 cycles with a sample-barcoded 5' primer and J-beta primers. TCRdb re-called the 5' RACE reads with MiXCR, one entry per CDR3 protein. The sample shows fewer than 750,000 distinct CDR3 sequences, roughly 48% of them seen only once. The CDR3 has 13 residues. The germline CDR1 and CDR2 sequences are DFQATT and SNEGSKA (reference sequence). V dropped 0 bases and J dropped 1 base, with 7 bases sitting between them. The receptor comes from a man at least 80 years old in good health. The V gene is TRBV20-1, the J gene TRBJ2-7; D ambiguous. The sequenced material came from blood. CDR3 protein: CSARDPGSYEQYF. The CDR3 DNA is TGCAGTGCTAGAGATCCCGGGTCCTACGAGCAGTACTTC.